This T cell receptor beta chain was obtained from a study of blood T cell repertoires in COVID-19. The V end lost 3 bases, the J end lost 0 bases, and 8 bases lay between the germline ends. The CDR3 runs to 15 residues. Looked up from germline, CDR1 is MDHEN and CDR2 is SYDVKM. This clone showed up just once. Per the study methods: Cell counts per sample came from amplifying reference gene primers. Profiling relied on immunoSEQ multiplex PCR, and the TCRdb table lists in-frame clones only, not all of them. The D gene and trimming were derived from the DNA, and the V and J assignments and clone size from that table. The table shows around 360,000 clones, with around 87% occurring only once.

Sequencing input: PBMCs or T cells enriched from blood (not recorded which). The chain employs TRBV28 and TRBJ2-2; D may be TRBD2 (6 bases). This receptor was identified in a man aged 35-49 years in a cohort exposed to, infected with or recovered from COVID-19 (not recorded which). This CDR3 reads CASSLWGANTGELFF. The CDR3 DNA sequence: TGTGCCAGCAGTTTGTGGGGGGCGAACACCGGGGAGCTGTTTTTT.